These 14 T cell receptor beta chains came from one sample sequenced in a study of OX40 agonist ivuxolimab in advanced cancers. Assay used: immunoSEQ multiplex PCR; TCRdb lists only in-frame clones, some missing. The sample yields about 47,000 clones, around 84% seen once. The sequenced sample was CD4+ or CD8+ T cells sorted from blood, obtained in a trial of the OX40 agonist ivuxolimab. These receptors were obtained from an adult with an advanced solid tumor such as melanoma, head and neck, liver or kidney cancer.

This clone was seen only once. The chain has TRBV4-1 and TRBJ2-1; 16 bases are shared with TRBD2. This CDR3 region has 19 residues. In germline, CDR1 is MGHRA, CDR2 YSYEKL. Trimming took 3 bases from V and 2 from J; bases not matched to a gene: 7. In nucleotides, the CDR3 is TGCGCCAGCAGCCACCCGGGACTAGCGGGAGGGACTACCTACAATGAGCAGTTCTTC. Translation gives CASSHPGLAGGTTYNEQFF.

The chain couples TRBV7-8 to TRBJ1-2; the D gene is possibly TRBD1 (5 bases). Trimming cost V 5 bases and J 0 bases, with 19 bases left between them. The CDR3 is 17 residues long. Germline CDR1 and CDR2: SGHVS and FQNEAQ. CDR3 in DNA: TGTGCCAGCAGCCCTGGTGAGGGGCCCCCTTCTAACTATGGCTACACCTTC. Encoded protein: CASSPGEGPPSNYGYTF.

The chain couples TRBV7-6 to TRBJ2-5; D unclear. CDR1 is SGHVS, CDR2 FNYEAQ, per germline. Trimming shortened V by 4 bases and J by 4 bases, and 19 bases separated the two germline ends. The CDR3 is made up of 16 amino acids. The CDR3 reads CASSSKASLMGETQYF. The CDR3 bases are TGTGCCAGCAGCTCGAAAGCTTCCCTCATGGGAGAGACCCAGTACTTC.

The V call is TRBV9, the J call TRBJ2-2; 11 nucleotides align to TRBD2. V was pared by 1 base and J by 2 bases, with 7 bases of the junction left unmatched. The CDR3 totals 18 residues. Germline CDR1 and CDR2: SGDLS and YYNGEE. The CDR3 loop is CASSVTLSGGVNTGELFF. The CDR3 DNA is TGTGCCAGCAGCGTAACTCTTAGCGGGGGGGTTAACACCGGGGAGCTGTTTTTT.

The rearrangement uses TRBV1 and TRBJ2-2; the table assigns TRBD2, which was not confirmed against the DNA. TRBV1 is deemed a pseudogene. The CDR3 sequence is 22 residues long. The CDR3 DNA reads TGCACCAGCAGCCAAGGTCCTACCTGGTGTAAGCGAGCGGGGTCCCGAGGCGGGGAGCTGTTTTTT. This codes for CTSSQGPTWCKRAGSRGGELFF.

With respect to this clone: Distinct nucleotide sequences in the sample also encode this CDR3. The rearrangement uses TRBV7-8 and TRBJ1-5; D gene ambiguous. Trimming cost V 1 base and J 0 bases, with 7 bases left between them. Germline lookup yields CDR1 SGHVS and CDR2 FQNEAQ. The CDR3 is made up of 15 amino acids. In nucleotides, the CDR3 is TGTGCCAGCAGCTTAGTTGAGGCTAGCAATCAGCCCCAGCATTTT. Its translation: CASSLVEASNQPQHF.

The rearrangement links TRBV4-2 to TRBJ1-2; D possibly corresponds to TRBD1 (6 bases). CDR3 length equals 14 residues. Germline V lookup: CDR1 LGHNA, CDR2 YNFKEQ. The ends were cut back, 0 bases at V and 6 bases at J, with 11 bases in the middle. The CDR3 DNA reads TGTGCCAGCAGCCAAGACAGGGGTATCGATGGCTACACCTTC. Translated: CASSQDRGIDGYTF.

The rearrangement links TRBV29-1 to TRBJ2-7, with 9 positions matching TRBD1. From germline, CDR1 is SQVTM and CDR2 ANQGSEA. The J segment lost 2 bases and the V segment lost 7 bases, leaving 15 bases of the junction unmatched. This CDR3 is 16 amino acids long. Here the CDR3 DNA reads TGCAGCGCCATCATGAAGCACGGGACAGGGACCTACGAGCAGTACTTC. As protein: CSAIMKHGTGTYEQYF.

This clone is a singleton in its sample. The V call is TRBV27, the J call TRBJ2-1; 10 bases match TRBD2. The CDR3 contains 15 residues. Germline CDR1 MNHEY, CDR2 SMNVEV (reference sequence). With V trimmed by 3 bases and J by 6 bases, 5 bases remained unmatched. The chain's CDR3 is CASSFGLAATNEQFF. CDR3 DNA: TGTGCCAGCAGTTTCGGACTAGCGGCGACCAATGAGCAGTTCTTC.

V and J are TRBV9 and TRBJ2-2; 9 bases are shared with TRBD1. Germline V gene sequence: CDR1 SGDLS, CDR2 YYNGEE. The CDR3 has 14 amino acids. V shed 7 bases and J 6 bases; nucleotides not matched to a gene: 7. The chain's CDR3 is CASDRTGVSGELFF. CDR3 sequence (DNA): TGTGCCAGCGACAGGACAGGGGTTTCCGGGGAGCTGTTTTTT.

The rearrangement uses TRBV25-1 and TRBJ2-7; D possibly corresponds to TRBD2 (6 bases). The CDR3 loop spans 15 amino acids. Germline CDR1 is MGHDK and CDR2 is SYGVNS. The germline V and J ends were trimmed by 8 bases and 5 bases, with 22 bases remaining between them. CDR3 bases: TGTGCCAGCTCTGGGGTCCGGGACTCTGCCCACGAGCAGTACTTC. Protein sequence: CASSGVRDSAHEQYF.

This clone was seen a few times. Other DNA sequences in the same sample also yield this CDR3. The rearrangement links TRBV28 to TRBJ2-1; D possibly corresponds to TRBD1 (6 bases). The V and J ends lost 4 bases and 0 bases respectively, with 10 bases between them. The CDR3 runs 15 residues. CDR1 and CDR2 from the germline V gene are MDHEN and SYDVKM. The CDR3 spells CASSSGQSSYNEQFF. The CDR3 DNA follows: TGTGCCAGCAGTTCCGGACAGAGCTCCTACAATGAGCAGTTCTTC.

This chain joins TRBV7-9 and TRBJ2-7; no firm D call. The CDR3 spans 15 residues. Germline V lookup: CDR1 SEHNR, CDR2 FQNEAQ (reference sequence). V lost 3 bases, J lost 3 bases, and 15 bases lay in between. In nucleotides, the CDR3 is TGTGCCAGCAGCTTTCCTGGTCAGGCAGACTACGAGCAGTACTTC. Its protein is CASSFPGQADYEQYF.

The chain carries TRBV14 and TRBJ2-1; D may be TRBD2 (6 bases). Germline CDR1 is SGHDN and CDR2 is FVKESK. The CDR3 spans 16 residues. Between the trimmed V and J ends, which lost 1 base and 0 bases, there was a span of 10 bases. CDR3 DNA sequence: TGTGCCAGCAGCCAAGCGGGAGTGTTCTCCTACAATGAGCAGTTCTTC. Encoded protein: CASSQAGVFSYNEQFF.